This is a list of T cell receptor beta chains from one sample in a study of T cells in Graves' hyperthyroidism and ophthalmopathy. TCRdb re-analysed the multiplex PCR reads in MiXCR, keeping a single row per CDR3 protein. The profile shows just under 750,000 distinct CDR3 sequences, around 40% of them singletons. The sequenced material came from blood. The receptors were sampled from a woman aged 40 to 50 with Graves' hyperthyroidism. Each CDR3 is given with its conserved first and last residue. The order of the fields is CDR3 protein, CDR3 DNA, clone size, V gene, CDR3 length, J gene, D gene. A D gene is named only where the DNA matches it firmly. Rows may omit the clone size; those that give it use once, few, many or a size class.

CASSPPTGDYGYTF,TGTGCCAGCTCACCACCGACAGGGGACTATGGCTACACCTTC,once,TRBV7-2,14,TRBJ1-2,TRBD1
CASSRFTDTQYF,TGTGCCAGCAGTAGATTCACAGATACGCAGTATTTT,-,TRBV25-1,12,TRBJ2-3,-
CASSQDGAENYGYTF,TGCGCCAGCAGCCAAGATGGGGCCGAAAACTATGGCTACACCTTC,few,TRBV4-1,15,TRBJ1-2,-
CASSPPDSSYGQYF,TGTGCCAGCAGTCCCCCGGACAGTTCCTACGGGCAGTACTTC,-,TRBV7-9,14,TRBJ2-7,-
CATSTGGPHQPQHF,TGTGCCACCAGTACAGGGGGCCCCCATCAGCCCCAGCATTTT,many,TRBV24-1,14,TRBJ1-5,TRBD1
CASSFYSGTDQETQYF,TGTGCCAGCAGTTTCTATTCCGGGACAGATCAAGAGACCCAGTACTTC,few,TRBV10-3,16,TRBJ2-5,TRBD1
CASSLGRSGQPQHF,TGTGCCAGCAGCCTAGGGCGATCGGGTCAGCCCCAGCATTTT,few,TRBV13,14,TRBJ1-5,-
CASSQGEQPQHF,TGCGCCAGCAGTCAGGGAGAACAGCCCCAGCATTTT,many,TRBV3-1,12,TRBJ1-5,-
CASSPGQGARATEAFF,TGCGCCAGCAGTCCCGGACAGGGGGCCAGGGCCACTGAAGCTTTCTTT,-,TRBV10-2,16,TRBJ1-1,TRBD1
CATSDTRQGAGGELFF,TGTGCCACCAGTGATACCAGACAGGGAGCGGGCGGGGAGCTGTTTTTT,-,TRBV24-1,16,TRBJ2-2,-